The 9 T cell receptor beta chains in this list originate from one sample, sequenced in a study of cytomegalovirus exposure and HLA in healthy donors. With 60 Vbeta and 13 Jbeta primers, the PCR was carried out. Clones were sequenced by immunoSEQ multiplex PCR, and TCRdb holds only the in-frame ones, with some missing. The sample lists approximately 54,000 clones, roughly 84% occurring once. Sequenced input: PBMCs. The source of these receptors is a woman between 18 and 29 years old in good health and CMV-seronegative.

V is TRBV28 and J is TRBJ2-7, with D possibly matching TRBD1 (6 bases). Germline loops: CDR1 MDHEN, CDR2 SYDVKM. V lost 3 bases and J 4 bases, leaving 10 bases between the germline ends. The CDR3 runs to 13 residues. CDR3 loop: CASSFQGPYEQYF. CDR3 nucleotide sequence: TGTGCCAGCAGTTTCCAGGGGCCTTACGAGCAGTACTTC.

V is TRBV27 and J is TRBJ1-1; TRBD1 matches 9 bases. Per the germline V gene, CDR1 is MNHEY and CDR2 is SMNVEV (reference sequence). The CDR3 spans 15 residues. The V gene end was trimmed by 3 bases and the J gene end by 4 bases; junction bases not matched to a gene: 6. The CDR3, as DNA: TGTGCCAGCAGTTTGACAGGGGGAGGGGGCACTGAAGCTTTCTTT. This codes for CASSLTGGGGTEAFF.

The chain couples TRBV7-9 to TRBJ2-1; 15 bases agree with TRBD2. The J segment lost 7 bases and the V segment lost 6 bases, leaving 4 bases of the junction unmatched. Germline CDR1 SEHNR, CDR2 FQNEAQ (reference sequence). The CDR3 has 15 amino acids. Here the CDR3 reads CASRTGLAGGNEQFF. CDR3 coding DNA: TGTGCCAGCAGAACAGGACTAGCGGGAGGGAATGAGCAGTTCTTC.

The chain is built from TRBV6-5 and TRBJ2-7; unclear D gene. Germline loops: CDR1 MNHEY, CDR2 SVGAGI. V lost 1 base to trimming and J lost 10 bases, with 14 bases between them. CDR3 size: 13 residues. CDR3 bases: TGTGCCAGCAGTTACTACCCTTCAAGAGGTCAGTACTTC. Its translation: CASSYYPSRGQYF.

This clone turned up a few times. The chain has TRBV28 and TRBJ2-7; 8 bases align to TRBD2. Germline assignment: CDR1 MDHEN and CDR2 SYDVKM. J was trimmed by 7 bases and V by 5 bases; bases with no gene match: 10. The CDR3 extends over 14 amino acids. This chain's CDR3 is CASSLLPGGGEQYF. CDR3 nucleotides: TGTGCCAGCAGTCTCTTACCGGGCGGGGGGGAGCAGTACTTC.

The V gene is TRBV19, the J gene TRBJ2-5, with 9 bases matching TRBD1. The J call is uncertain, as TRBJ2-7 better fits the DNA end. Germline loops: CDR1 LNHDA, CDR2 SQIVND (reference sequence). CDR3 length equals 15 residues. The CDR3 sequence is CASRTPGTGYNEQYF. The CDR3 DNA follows: TGTGCCAGTAGGACCCCCGGGACAGGGTACAACGAGCAGTACTTC.

The chain combines TRBV9 with TRBJ2-5; D might be TRBD2 (5 bases). Deletions cut 0 bases from V and 1 base from J, with 13 bases between. This CDR3 is built from 16 residues. In germline, CDR1 is SGDLS, CDR2 YYNGEE. CDR3 loop: CASSVGTRRPQETQYF. CDR3 DNA: TGTGCCAGCAGCGTAGGCACACGGAGGCCCCAAGAGACCCAGTACTTC.

This chain uses TRBV19 with TRBJ1-5; no definite D call. The V gene lost 3 bases and the J gene lost 3 bases, with 6 bases spanning the gap. Germline values: CDR1 LNHDA, CDR2 SQIVND (reference sequence). The length of the CDR3 is 13 residues. The CDR3 reads CASSMRDNQPQHF. The DNA of the CDR3 is TGTGCCAGTAGTATGAGGGACAATCAGCCCCAGCATTTT.

This sequence joins TRBV11-2 and TRBJ2-7; 12 bases map to TRBD2. V was clipped by 5 bases and J by 2 bases; unmatched bases: 13. This CDR3 is 18 amino acids long. Germline CDR1 and CDR2: SGHAT and FQNNGV. This CDR3 is CASSKGATSGSRAYEQYF. As DNA, the CDR3 is TGTGCCAGCAGCAAAGGGGCGACTAGCGGGAGTAGAGCCTACGAGCAGTACTTC.